This TCR beta chain was found in a study of blood T cells in healthy people across ages (dated by TCRdb to the mid-2010s). Broadly, across the study: In model experiments, roughly one uniquely barcoded TCR beta cDNA molecule per two T cells was captured by template switching. Donors were grouped into four age groups: young (average 16 years), middle-aged (roughly 40), aged (roughly 67) and long-lived (around 82). To avoid experimental bias, donors of different ages were randomly spread across the sequencing lanes. Using deep sequencing normalized with unique cDNA molecular identifiers, the study measured how TCR beta repertoire diversity changes with age. Two additional independent replicas of 1 million unique cDNA reads from the same blood draw were analyzed for two donors (one aged 18 to 30 and one aged 80 or older).

Broader findings and caveats from the paper: Because the CMV infection status of the donors was unknown, age-related changes in expanded clonotypes may potentially have been confounded. Estimates of total diversity based on one million sequenced T cells were considered lower bounds and underestimates. Observed TCR beta diversity per million T cells fell roughly linearly with age, and a significant reduction was already apparent by age roughly 40. Because profiling used bulk unsorted PBMCs, naive and antigen-experienced compartments could not be compared conclusively. A strong correlation was found between observed TCR beta diversity and the percentage of naive T cells measured by flow cytometry. Compared with the aged group, more naive CD4+ T cells, fewer expanded clones and increased TCR diversity were shown by the long-lived group, suggesting age selection.

There are a few counts of this clonotype. Its target antigen remains unknown. A read error is possible here, since a much larger clone lies one base away. CDR1 and CDR2 are read off the germline V gene as SGHRS and YFSETQ. The CDR3 runs 15 residues from the cysteine to the phenylalanine. Only the CDR3 region is kept as DNA, spanning 45 bases read in frame from base 1. Donors were approximately 42 systemically healthy Caucasian individuals from Russia aged roughly 6 to 95 years. About 9.6 milliliters of peripheral blood were collected from each donor into EDTA-treated Vacutainer tubes. Ficoll-Paque density-gradient centrifugation was used to isolate PBMCs, with at least 6.5 million obtained per sample. Trizol reagent was used to extract total RNA from the PBMCs, yielding at least 6 micrograms per sample. For every donor, an aliquot of PBMCs went through flow cytometry to measure the percentages of naive CD45RAhigh/CD27high T cells.

The library was made by 5' RACE. The run used an Illumina HiSeq 2500. A second PCR of about 6 to 11 cycles was performed with a sample-barcoded 5' primer and a J-beta primer mix. Each TCR beta cDNA molecule received a unique molecular identifier from a template-switch 5' adaptor carrying 12 random nucleotides. Each sample yielded at least 2.5 million CDR3-containing paired-end reads. All of the RNA was converted into first-strand cDNA using the Mint cDNA synthesis kit, with a TRBC-specific oligonucleotide serving as the primer. All cDNA was treated with uracil-DNA glycosylase and then went through a first 18-cycle PCR with the universal primers M1SS and BC2_uni_R. The published analysis was carried out like this. Normalization of each sample was performed by random selection of 1 million high-quality reads, each carrying a distinct molecular identifier. Instead of being binned into consensus sequences, reads with shared molecular identifiers were discarded. MiTCR, set to a Q25 quality threshold and the strictest error-elimination algorithm, was used for CDR3 identification, clonotype clustering and error correction. A nonparametric unseen species model with Euler transformation was used to estimate a lower bound on total TCR beta diversity. TCRdb trimmed the raw reads at Q25, called clones with MiXCR and kept productive beta chains. Rows merge per CDR3 protein into single entries with the most common DNA and genes. The authors' filters were not applied to this entry. The sample yields some 670,000 distinct CDR3 sequences; under 65% were counted once. The ten top clones hold roughly 13% of the sample.

The sequenced sample was blood. The sequence came from a woman of 80 years or more in good health. In this chain, TRBV5-1 is recombined with TRBJ2-1, and 7 junctional nucleotides match TRBD1. The J call may be faulty, since TRBJ2-7 better matches the DNA end. The nucleotide sequence reads TGCGCCAGCAGCTTGGAAGGGGGCTCCTACAATGAGCAGTACTTC. It translates as CASSLEGGSYNEQYF.